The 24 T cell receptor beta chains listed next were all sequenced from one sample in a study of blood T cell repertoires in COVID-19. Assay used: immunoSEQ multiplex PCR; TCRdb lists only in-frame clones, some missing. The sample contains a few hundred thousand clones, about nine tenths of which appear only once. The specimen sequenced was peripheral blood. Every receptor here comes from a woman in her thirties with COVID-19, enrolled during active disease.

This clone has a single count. The CDR3 protein is CASSSDRGLGQPQHF. CDR3 bases: TGTGCCAGCAGTTCCGACAGGGGGCTTGGGCAGCCCCAGCATTTT. The gene calls are TRBV28 and TRBJ1-5, with TRBD1 matching 10 bases. The CDR3 is 15 residues long. Looked up from germline, CDR1 is MDHEN and CDR2 is SYDVKM. Trimming at V came to 4 bases and at J to 7 bases, leaving 7 bases not matched to a gene. Drawing the rest from reference TRBV28 and TRBJ1-5, the complete variable domain is DVKVTQSSRYLVKRTGEKVFLECVQDMDHENMFWYRQDPGLGLRLIYFSYDVKMKEKGDIPEGYSVSREKKERFSLILESASTNQTSMYLCASSSDRGLGQPQHFGDGTRLSIL.

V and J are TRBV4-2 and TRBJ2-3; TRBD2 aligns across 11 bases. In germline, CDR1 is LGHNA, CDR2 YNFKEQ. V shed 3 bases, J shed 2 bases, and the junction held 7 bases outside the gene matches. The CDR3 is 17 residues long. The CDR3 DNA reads TGTGCCAGCAGCCAGGGGACTAGCGGACAATCCACAGATACGCAGTATTTT. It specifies CASSQGTSGQSTDTQYF.

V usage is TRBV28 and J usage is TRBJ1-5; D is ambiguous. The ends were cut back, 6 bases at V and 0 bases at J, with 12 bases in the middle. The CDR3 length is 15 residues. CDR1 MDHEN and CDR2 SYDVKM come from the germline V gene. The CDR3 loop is CASRASRGSNQPQHF. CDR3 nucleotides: TGTGCCAGCAGGGCGAGCCGCGGTAGCAATCAGCCCCAGCATTTT.

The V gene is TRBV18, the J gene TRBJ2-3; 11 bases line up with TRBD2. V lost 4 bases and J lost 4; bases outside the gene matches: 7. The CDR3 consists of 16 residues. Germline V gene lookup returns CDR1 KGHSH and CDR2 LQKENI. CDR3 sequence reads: CASSHSTSGVADTQYF. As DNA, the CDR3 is TGTGCCAGCTCACACTCGACTAGCGGGGTTGCAGATACGCAGTATTTT.

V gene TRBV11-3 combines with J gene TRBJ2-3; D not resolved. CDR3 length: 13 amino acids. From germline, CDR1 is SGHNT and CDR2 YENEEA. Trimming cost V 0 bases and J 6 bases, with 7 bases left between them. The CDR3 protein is CASSLDRSDTQYF. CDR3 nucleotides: TGTGCCAGCAGCTTAGATCGGTCTGATACGCAGTATTTT. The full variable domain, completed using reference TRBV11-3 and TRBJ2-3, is EAGVVQSPRYKIIEKKQPVAFWCNPISGHNTLYWYLQNLGQGPELLIRYENEEAVDDSQLPKDRFSAERLKGVDSTLKIQPAELGDSAVYLCASSLDRSDTQYFGPGTRLTVL.

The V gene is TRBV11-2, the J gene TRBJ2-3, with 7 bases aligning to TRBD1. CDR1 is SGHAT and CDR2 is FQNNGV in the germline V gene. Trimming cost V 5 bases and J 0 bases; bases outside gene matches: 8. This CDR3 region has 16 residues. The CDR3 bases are TGTGCCAGCAGCCGGCGACAGGGTGGTAGCACAGATACGCAGTATTTT. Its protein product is CASSRRQGGSTDTQYF.

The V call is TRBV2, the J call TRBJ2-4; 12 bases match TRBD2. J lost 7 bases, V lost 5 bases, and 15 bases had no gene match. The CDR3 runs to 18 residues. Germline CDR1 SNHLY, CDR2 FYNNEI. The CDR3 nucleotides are TGTGCCAGCAGTATCTCGACTAGCGGGGGCCGCCGTATGAACATTCAGTACTTC. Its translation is CASSISTSGGRRMNIQYF.

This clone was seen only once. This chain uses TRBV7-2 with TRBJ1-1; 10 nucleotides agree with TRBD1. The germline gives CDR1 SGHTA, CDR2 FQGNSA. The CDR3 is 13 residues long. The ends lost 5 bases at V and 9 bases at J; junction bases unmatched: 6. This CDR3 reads CASSPWTGGQAFF. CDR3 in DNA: TGTGCCAGCAGCCCGTGGACAGGGGGACAAGCTTTCTTT. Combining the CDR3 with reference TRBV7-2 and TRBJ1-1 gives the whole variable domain GAGVSQSPSNKVTEKGKDVELRCDPISGHTALYWYRQSLGQGLEFLIYFQGNSAPDKSGLPSDRFSAERTGGSVSTLTIQRTQQEDSAVYLCASSPWTGGQAFFGQGTRLTVV.

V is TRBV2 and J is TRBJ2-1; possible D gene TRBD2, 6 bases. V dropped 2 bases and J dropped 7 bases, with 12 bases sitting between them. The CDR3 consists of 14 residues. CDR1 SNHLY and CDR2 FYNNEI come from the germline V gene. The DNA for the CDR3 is TGTGCCAGCAGTGAAAACAGCGGAGGGAATGAGCAGTTCTTC. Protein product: CASSENSGGNEQFF.

The CDR3 region has the DNA TGTGCCAGTAGTATTGGGCAGGGGCTTAACTATGGCTACACCTTC. Translated, it gives CASSIGQGLNYGYTF. The chain carries TRBV19 and TRBJ1-2; tentative D call: TRBD1 (6 bases). The V end lost 3 bases, the J end lost 1 base, and 12 bases lay between the germline ends. Germline V gene data show CDR1 as LNHDA and CDR2 as SQIVND (reference sequence). The CDR3 contains 15 residues.

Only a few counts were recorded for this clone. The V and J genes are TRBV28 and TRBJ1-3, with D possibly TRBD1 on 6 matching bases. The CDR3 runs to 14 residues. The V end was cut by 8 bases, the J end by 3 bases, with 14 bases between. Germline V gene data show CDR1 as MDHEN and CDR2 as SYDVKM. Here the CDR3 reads CASQRGGSGNTIYF. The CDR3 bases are TGTGCCAGCCAAAGGGGGGGTAGTGGAAACACCATATATTTT.

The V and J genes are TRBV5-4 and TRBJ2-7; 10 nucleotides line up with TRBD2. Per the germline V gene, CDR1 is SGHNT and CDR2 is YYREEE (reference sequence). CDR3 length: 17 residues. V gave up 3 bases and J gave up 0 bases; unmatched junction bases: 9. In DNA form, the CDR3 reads TGTGCCAGCAGCTCCTCCTCCGGACTAGCGGCCTCCTACGAGCAGTACTTC. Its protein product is CASSSSSGLAASYEQYF. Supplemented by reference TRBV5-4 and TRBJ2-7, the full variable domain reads ETGVTQSPTHLIKTRGQQVTLRCSSQSGHNTVSWYQQALGQGPQFIFQYYREEENGRGNFPPRFSGLQFPNYSSELNVNALELDDSALYLCASSSSSGLAASYEQYFGPGTRLTVT.

The chain's CDR3 is CASRSDFSGANVLTF. CDR3 sequence (DNA): TGTGCAAGTCGCTCCGACTTCTCTGGGGCCAACGTCCTGACTTTC. The V and J genes are TRBV12-2 and TRBJ2-6; no check of the table's D call, TRBD2, against the DNA was made. TRBV12-2 corresponds to a pseudogene. This CDR3 contains 15 residues.

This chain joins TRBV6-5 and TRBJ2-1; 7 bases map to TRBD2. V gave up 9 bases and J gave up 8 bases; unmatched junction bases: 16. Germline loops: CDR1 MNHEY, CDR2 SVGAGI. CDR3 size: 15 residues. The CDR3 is CASSLSVGGSDEQFF. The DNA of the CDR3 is TGTGCCAGTTCACTATCCGTGGGGGGGTCCGATGAGCAGTTCTTC.

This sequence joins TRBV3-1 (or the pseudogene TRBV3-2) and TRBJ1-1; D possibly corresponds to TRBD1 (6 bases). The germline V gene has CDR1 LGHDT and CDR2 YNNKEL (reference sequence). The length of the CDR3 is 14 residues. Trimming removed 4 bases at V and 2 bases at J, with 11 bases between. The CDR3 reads CASSRGQFNTEAFF. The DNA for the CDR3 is TGTGCCAGCAGCCGTGGACAGTTTAACACTGAAGCTTTCTTT.

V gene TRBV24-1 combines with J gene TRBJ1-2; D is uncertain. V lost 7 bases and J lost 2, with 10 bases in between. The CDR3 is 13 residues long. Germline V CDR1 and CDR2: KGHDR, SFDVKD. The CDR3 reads CATSTTENYGYTF. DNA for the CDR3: TGTGCCACCAGCACAACAGAAAACTATGGCTACACCTTC.

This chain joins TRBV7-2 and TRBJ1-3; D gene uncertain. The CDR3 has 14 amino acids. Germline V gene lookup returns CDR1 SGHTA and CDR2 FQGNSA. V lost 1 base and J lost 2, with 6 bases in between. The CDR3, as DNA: TGTGCCAGCAGCTTAGGCGGGGCTGGAAACACCATATATTTT. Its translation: CASSLGGAGNTIYF.

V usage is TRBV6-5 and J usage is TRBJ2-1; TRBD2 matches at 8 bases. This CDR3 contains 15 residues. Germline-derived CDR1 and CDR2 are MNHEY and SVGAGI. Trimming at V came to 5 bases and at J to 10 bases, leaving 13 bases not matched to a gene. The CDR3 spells CASSKERGTILEQFF. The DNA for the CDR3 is TGTGCCAGCAGTAAGGAGCGGGGGACAATTCTAGAGCAGTTCTTC.

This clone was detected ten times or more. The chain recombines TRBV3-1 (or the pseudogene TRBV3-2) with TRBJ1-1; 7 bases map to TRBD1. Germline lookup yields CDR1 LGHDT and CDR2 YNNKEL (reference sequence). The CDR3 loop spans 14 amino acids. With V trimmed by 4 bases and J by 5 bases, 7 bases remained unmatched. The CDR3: CASSPTTGVTEAFF. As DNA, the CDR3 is TGTGCCAGCAGCCCGACTACAGGGGTGACTGAAGCTTTCTTT.

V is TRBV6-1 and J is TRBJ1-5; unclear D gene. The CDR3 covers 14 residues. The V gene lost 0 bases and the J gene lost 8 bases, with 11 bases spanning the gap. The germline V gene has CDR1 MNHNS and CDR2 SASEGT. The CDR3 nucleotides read TGTGCCAGCAGTGAAGCGGGAGGGTACGAGCCCCAGCATTTT. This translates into CASSEAGGYEPQHF.

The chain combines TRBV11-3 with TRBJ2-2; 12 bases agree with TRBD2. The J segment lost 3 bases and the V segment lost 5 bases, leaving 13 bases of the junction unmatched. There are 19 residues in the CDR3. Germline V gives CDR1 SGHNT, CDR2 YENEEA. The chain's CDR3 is CASSTRLAGASGYTGELFF. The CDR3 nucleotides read TGTGCCAGCAGCACCCGACTAGCGGGAGCTTCCGGGTACACCGGGGAGCTGTTTTTT.

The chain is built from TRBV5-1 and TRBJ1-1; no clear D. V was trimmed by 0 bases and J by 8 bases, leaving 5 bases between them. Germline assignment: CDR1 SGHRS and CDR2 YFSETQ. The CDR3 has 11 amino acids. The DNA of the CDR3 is TGCGCCAGCAGCTTGGGCGGGGAAGCTTTCTTT. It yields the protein CASSLGGEAFF.

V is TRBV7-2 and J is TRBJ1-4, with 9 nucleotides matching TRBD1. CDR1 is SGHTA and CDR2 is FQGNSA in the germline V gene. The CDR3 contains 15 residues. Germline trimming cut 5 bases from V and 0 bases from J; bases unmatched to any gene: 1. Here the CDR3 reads CASSRDRATNEKLFF. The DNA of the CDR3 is TGTGCCAGCAGCCGGGACAGGGCAACTAATGAAAAACTGTTTTTT.

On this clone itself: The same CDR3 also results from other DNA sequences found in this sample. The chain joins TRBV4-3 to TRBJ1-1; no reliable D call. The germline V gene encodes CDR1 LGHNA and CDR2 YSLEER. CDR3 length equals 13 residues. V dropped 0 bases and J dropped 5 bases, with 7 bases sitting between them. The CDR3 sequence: CASSQDRDTEAFF. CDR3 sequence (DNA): TGCGCCAGCAGCCAAGACCGGGATACTGAAGCTTTCTTT.